Below, 22 T cell receptor beta chains from the same sample are listed, as sequenced in a study of beta chain bispecific antibodies for T cell cancers. Findings and caveats of the study: The leukemia cells, rather than normal T cells, gave most of the targeted TRBV signal. Versus anti-CD19, anti-TRBV12 exposure cut the TRBV12-3 share of TRBV signal by under 99%.

TCRdb re-analysed the 5' RACE reads in MiXCR, keeping a single row per CDR3 protein. The table shows roughly 19,000 distinct CDR3 sequences, with more than 2% occurring only once. These receptors have no identified antigens. T cells were expanded from blood mononuclear cells for 3 to 4 days with anti-CD3 OKT3 or CD3/CD28 beads. Sequencing was performed on healthy donor T cells cultured with leukemia cells, taken from a culture containing a bispecific antibody targeting TCR Vbeta12. The source is a human donor in good health. Some clones in this sample may be carry-over from other donors' samples.

This clonotype has ten or more counts. V is TRBV5-1 and J is TRBJ1-1, with TRBD1 identical over 11 bases. The CDR3 covers 14 residues. With V trimmed by 3 bases and J by 4 bases, 2 bases remained unmatched. CDR1 and CDR2 from the germline V gene are SGHRS and YFSETQ. For the CDR3, the DNA is TGCGCCAGCAGCTGGGGGACAGGGGGCACTGAAGCTTTCTTT. This codes for CASSWGTGGTEAFF. Full variable domain (outside the CDR3, taken from reference TRBV5-1 and TRBJ1-1): KAGVTQTPRYLIKTRGQQVTLSCSPISGHRSVSWYQQTPGQGLQFLFEYFSETQRNKGNFPGRFSGRQFSNSRSEMNVSTLELGDSALYLCASSWGTGGTEAFFGQGTRLTVV.

This clonotype has at least ten counts. The chain combines TRBV10-3 with TRBJ2-7; TRBD1 matches at 9 bases. This CDR3 comprises 16 residues. Germline loops: CDR1 ENHRY, CDR2 SYGVKD. Losses at the gene ends were 8 bases for V and 0 bases for J; bases not matched to a gene: 11. The CDR3 DNA reads as TGTGCCATCTTGGGGGGACAGGGAACCAACTCCTACGAGCAGTACTTC. It specifies CAILGGQGTNSYEQYF.

In its sample, this clonotype was seen many times. The J gene is TRBJ2-2, the V gene TRBV5-1; TRBD1 aligns across 9 bases. This CDR3 has 15 residues. With V trimmed by 5 bases and J by 4 bases, 6 bases remained unmatched. Germline V CDR1 and CDR2: SGHRS, YFSETQ. DNA for the CDR3: TGCGCCAGCAGAACCAAGACAGGGGGCACCGGGGAGCTGTTTTTT. Its protein product is CASRTKTGGTGELFF.

This clonotype has ten or more counts. The V and J genes are TRBV21-1 and TRBJ1-6; whether TRBD1, the table's D call, matches the DNA was not checked. TRBV21-1 is tagged as a pseudogene. CDR3 length equals 20 residues. CDR3 protein: CASSTEPSGTASSYNSPLHF. The DNA of the CDR3 is TGTGCCAGCAGCACAGAACCCTCCGGGACAGCGAGCTCCTATAATTCACCCCTCCACTTT.

This clonotype occurred many times. An end of the junction does not agree with germline; a read error may underlie this. This chain joins TRBV13 and TRBJ1-1; no definite D call. The germline gives CDR1 PRHDT, CDR2 FYEKMQ (reference sequence). The CDR3 loop spans 16 amino acids. CDR3 amino acids: CASSLDRGVGNSEAFF. CDR3 nucleotides: TGTGCCAGCAGCTTAGACCGGGGAGTGGGGAACTCTGAAGCTTTCTTT. The entire variable domain, with the rest obtained from reference TRBV13 and TRBJ1-1, is as follows: AAGVIQSPRHLIKEKRETATLKCYPIPRHDTVYWYQQGPGQDPQFLISFYEKMQSDKGSIPDRFSAQQFSDYHSELNMSSLELGDSALYFCASSLDRGVGNSEAFFGQGTRLTVV.

At least ten counts were recorded for this clonotype. This chain connects TRBV27 to TRBJ1-1; TRBD1 matches at 7 bases. CDR1 MNHEY and CDR2 SMNVEV come from the germline V gene (reference sequence). J lost 7 bases, V lost 2 bases, and 7 bases had no gene match. The CDR3 is 14 residues long. The CDR3 DNA reads TGTGCCAGCAGTTTAAGAGGGGGCGCAAGTGAAGCTTTCTTT. Residues: CASSLRGGASEAFF.

The sample holds many counts of this clonotype. The chain carries TRBV3-1 and TRBJ2-1, with 7 bases identical to TRBD2. V shed 1 base and J 0 bases; nucleotides not matched to a gene: 9. Germline CDR1 LGHDT, CDR2 YNNKEL (reference sequence). This CDR3 is built from 18 residues. CDR3 sequence reads: CASSQGGQRGYSYNEQFF. CDR3 nucleotides: TGTGCCAGCAGCCAAGGTGGGCAGCGGGGCTACTCCTACAATGAGCAGTTCTTC.

The sample holds many counts of this clonotype. This chain connects TRBV5-1 to TRBJ2-2; 8 nucleotides line up with TRBD1. V lost 7 bases and J lost 3; bases outside the gene matches: 5. CDR3 length equals 14 residues. Per germline, CDR1 SGHRS and CDR2 YFSETQ. As DNA, the CDR3 is TGCGCCAGCCACCCGGACAGGGACACCGGGGAGCTGTTTTTT. It codes for CASHPDRDTGELFF.

This clonotype was seen repeatedly, ten times or more. J is TRBJ2-1 and V is TRBV20-1, with TRBD1 matching over 9 bases. The CDR3 has 15 amino acids. Germline V CDR1 and CDR2: DFQATT, SNEGSKA (reference sequence). The trim removed 0 bases at V and 5 bases at J, leaving 5 bases unmatched. The CDR3 loop reads CSARDPGQGHNEQFF. CDR3 DNA: TGCAGTGCTAGAGATCCGGGACAGGGACACAATGAGCAGTTCTTC.

In its sample, this clonotype ranks as medium-sized (0.01 to 0.1%). The J gene is TRBJ2-7, the V gene TRBV7-8, with a possible D match to TRBD2 (7 bases). Germline CDR1 reads SGHVS; CDR2 reads FQNEAQ. With 5 bases removed from V and 0 bases from J, the gap between germline ends came to 20 bases. The CDR3 extends over 17 amino acids. CDR3 amino acids: CASSDERDTARSYEQYF. The CDR3 DNA follows: TGTGCCAGCAGCGACGAGCGGGACACGGCGCGCTCCTACGAGCAGTACTTC. Full variable domain (remainder filled in from reference TRBV7-8 and TRBJ2-7): GAGVSQSPRYKVAKRGQDVALRCDPISGHVSLFWYQQALGQGPEFLTYFQNEAQLDKSGLPSDRFFAERPEGSVSTLKIQRTQQEDSAVYLCASSDERDTARSYEQYFGPGTRLTVT.

By share, this clonotype counts as medium-sized. The gene calls are TRBV10-3 and TRBJ2-3; D is uncertain. The V end lost 3 bases, the J end lost 4 bases, and 5 bases lay between the germline ends. Germline V gene data show CDR1 as ENHRY and CDR2 as SYGVKD. The CDR3 has 12 residues. This chain's CDR3 is CAISDPPDTQYF. In DNA, the CDR3 is TGTGCCATCAGTGACCCCCCAGATACGCAGTATTTT.

By proportion, this clonotype is medium-sized (0.01 to 0.1%). This chain links TRBV18 with TRBJ2-2; D gene uncertain. CDR3 length: 15 residues. Trimming took 0 bases from V and 3 from J, leaving 8 bases between them. Germline V gene lookup returns CDR1 KGHSH and CDR2 LQKENI. The CDR3 DNA reads as TGTGCCAGCTCACCACCGGCGGATTACACCGGGGAGCTGTTTTTT. Its translation is CASSPPADYTGELFF.

Many counts were recorded for this clonotype. The chain joins TRBV28 to TRBJ2-7; D is ambiguous. Germline V gene data show CDR1 as MDHEN and CDR2 as SYDVKM. CDR3 length: 14 amino acids. Trimming shortened V by 2 bases and J by 0 bases, and 8 bases separated the two germline ends. The CDR3 spells CASSLEYNSYEQYF. CDR3 sequence (DNA): TGTGCCAGCAGTTTAGAGTACAACTCCTACGAGCAGTACTTC.

This clonotype occurred many times. The gene calls are TRBV19 and TRBJ2-1, with unresolved D. The germline V gene encodes CDR1 LNHDA and CDR2 SQIVND (reference sequence). V lost 7 bases, J lost 4 bases, and 17 bases lay in between. The CDR3 runs 15 residues. The CDR3 spells CASKIGIKGYNEQFF. CDR3 in DNA: TGTGCCAGTAAAATAGGGATAAAAGGATACAATGAGCAGTTCTTC.

This chain uses TRBV5-1 with TRBJ2-1; perhaps D is TRBD1 or TRBD2 (5 bases each). Trimming pared 0 bases from V and 2 bases from J, leaving 21 bases between. Germline V gives CDR1 SGHRS, CDR2 YFSETQ. The CDR3 is 19 amino acids. CDR3 loop: CASSLAKTEGFGAYNEQFF. CDR3 bases: TGCGCCAGCAGCTTGGCCAAGACTGAGGGGTTCGGTGCCTACAATGAGCAGTTCTTC.

This clonotype was recorded at least ten times. This sequence joins TRBV27 and TRBJ1-2; maybe TRBD1 (5 bases). With 6 bases removed from V and 6 bases from J, the gap between germline ends came to 11 bases. This CDR3 comprises 12 residues. The V gene's germline CDR1 is MNHEY and CDR2 SMNVEV (reference sequence). The CDR3 sequence: CASRTARDGYTF. Written as DNA, the CDR3 is TGTGCCAGCAGGACAGCAAGAGATGGCTACACCTTC.

At least ten counts were recorded for this clonotype. The rearrangement uses TRBV27 and TRBJ2-4, with a tentative D call TRBD1 (6 bases). V was trimmed by 9 bases and J by 3 bases, leaving 12 bases between them. This CDR3 comprises 13 residues. Per the germline V gene, CDR1 is MNHEY and CDR2 is SMNVEV (reference sequence). In DNA, the CDR3 is TGTGCCAGACAGGGTGGGGGCAAAAACATTCAGTACTTC. It yields the protein CARQGGGKNIQYF.

Judged by abundance, this clonotype is medium-sized. The V and J genes are TRBV2 and TRBJ2-1; D is perhaps TRBD2 (6 bases). CDR3 length equals 14 residues. CDR1 SNHLY and CDR2 FYNNEI come from the germline V gene. V lost 8 bases and J lost 10, with 21 bases in between. CDR3 in amino acids: CASCWDGGTGEQFF. The CDR3, as DNA: TGTGCCAGCTGTTGGGACGGGGGAACTGGGGAGCAGTTCTTC.

Many counts were recorded for this clonotype. This chain uses TRBV10-2 with TRBJ2-5, with D tentatively TRBD2 (7 bases). Trimming took 8 bases from V and 9 from J, leaving 13 bases between them. Per germline, CDR1 WSHSY and CDR2 SAAADI. The CDR3 is 11 residues long. CDR3 DNA sequence: TGCGCCAGCTGGCAAGGGGGGGCCCAGTACTTC. Residues: CASWQGGAQYF.

Ten or more counts support this clonotype. The chain joins TRBV13 to TRBJ1-1; D is uncertain. The V end lost 4 bases, the J end lost 1 base, and 4 bases lay between the germline ends. CDR1 PRHDT and CDR2 FYEKMQ come from the germline V gene (reference sequence). This CDR3 has 12 amino acids. Here the CDR3 reads CASSSGNTEAFF. The CDR3 nucleotides are TGTGCCAGCAGCTCTGGGAACACTGAAGCTTTCTTT.

This clonotype occurred many times. The rearrangement uses TRBV11-2 and TRBJ2-5; D is ambiguous. V gave up 3 bases and J gave up 1 base, with 9 bases separating them. The CDR3 sequence is 14 residues long. Germline-derived CDR1 and CDR2 are SGHAT and FQNNGV. The CDR3 DNA sequence: TGTGCCAGCAGCTTCTTGAGTCCCCAAGAGACCCAGTACTTC. It encodes CASSFLSPQETQYF.

This clonotype was found many times. V is TRBV27 and J is TRBJ2-3, with TRBD2 identical over 7 bases. CDR1 MNHEY and CDR2 SMNVEV come from the germline V gene (reference sequence). With V trimmed by 3 bases and J by 0 bases, 6 bases remained unmatched. The CDR3 is 16 amino acids. CDR3 sequence reads: CASSFRDYSSTDTQYF. The DNA of the CDR3 is TGTGCCAGCAGTTTCCGGGACTACTCTAGCACAGATACGCAGTATTTT.